Below, one T cell receptor beta chain is given with its context. The antigen it binds to is not known. Nothing much larger sits one base from this clone, and base qualities are not available. Healthy HIV-negative adults with no recently reported acute infections or vaccinations were included as donors. Every donor was a Caucasian adult residing in Nashville, Tennessee, USA. CD4+ T cells were enriched by magnetic negative selection; naive cells were then positively selected on CD45RA, and the negative fraction formed the memory subset. After blood collection by leukapheresis, PBMCs were isolated using Ficoll-Histopaque density gradient centrifugation and then cryopreserved in the vapor phase of liquid nitrogen. Analytical flow cytometry was used to check the purity and quantity of every magnetically sorted T cell population. Genomic DNA was isolated from every sorted fraction and measured by UV absorbance on a Nanodrop 2000c.

This record comes from a study of shared clonotypes between healthy human individuals (dated by TCRdb to about 2020). Describing the broader study: Three men and two women, aged 18 to 49 years, made up the cohort. Per donor, three plates each were used for CD4 naive and CD4 memory, two for CD8 naive, and one for CD8 memory. To estimate repertoire size and how much clonotypes are shared between individuals, the study performed deep sequencing of blood TCR repertoires from a handful of healthy adults. To increase sequencing depth and limit assay-specific biases, different laboratories used diverse techniques to prepare libraries and sequence TCR repertoires. Per donor, leukapheresis produced somewhere between about 0.85 and 9.5 billion PBMCs.

From the cysteine up to the phenylalanine, the CDR3 has a length of 14 residues. Only CDR3 DNA remains: 42 bases, in frame from the first base. V loses 1 base, J loses 0 bases, and the germline ends lie 4 bases apart. The germline V gene yields MGHDK for CDR1 and SYGVNS for CDR2. Using the deep immunoSEQ assay, multiplex PCR amplified TCR CDR3 regions from genomic DNA. Extracted genomic DNA from each cell subset was spread evenly across all wells of several immunoSEQ 96-well plates, with each plate serving as a replicate. Each replicate PCR for sorted subsets received approximately 220 ng genomic DNA, equal to roughly 29,000 T cell genomes. Purified libraries were quantified with a Qubit 3.0 fluorometer, sized on a Bioanalyzer 2100, and re-quantified with the KAPA Library Quantification kit. Every immunoSEQ 96-well plate was sequenced on a separate single-read 150-cycle Illumina NextSeq 550 flow cell. The source study handled its data this way. Because only junctional sequences without quality scores were contained in the immunoSEQ output, filtering matching that applied to full-length reads could not be performed. To assign V/J genes and CDR3, sequences were annotated against IMGT germline references using PyIR, a Python wrapper for IgBLAST v1.9. Any read was removed if the V/J assignment was weak (E-value above 1e-6), the CDR3 was missing, or the read contained stop codons, out-of-frame junctions, or ambiguous translated residues. V3J clonotypes were defined by identical inferred V gene, J gene, and CDR3 amino acid sequence. Percentage overlap between repertoires was computed as shared unique clonotypes divided by the size of the smaller repertoire. Repertoire richness was assessed with RTK rarefaction, the Chao1 estimator, and Recon v2.1 estimates of unobserved clonotypes. Generation probabilities for all TCRbeta clonotypes obtained by the gDNA method from four donors were computed using OLGA. TCRdb holds this immuneACCESS table with in-frame rearrangements only. Some clones are missing; in checked studies, unresolved V genes explain under half, and the rest has no known cause. V and J calls and clone size are those listed in that table; D and trimming were worked out from the DNA. For this sample the table gives more than 500,000 clones, of which approximately 95% were detected only once. Together, the top ten hold around 0.066% of the sample.

General study outcomes and caveats: Even with the large sequencing depth, rarefaction of the sorted-subset datasets indicated that sequencing was incomplete. Naive subsets generally had larger estimated clonotype richness than memory subsets. Pairwise subsampling led to the expectation that sequencing depth would affect the degree of clonotype sharing among donors. Sampling was limited to blood, and TCR repertoires in tissue likely differ from TCR repertoires in blood. Because the study included only a small number of donors, the genetic and exposure-history diversity represented was limited. About 5% of naive CD4, roughly 3.6% of naive CD8, 2.3% of memory CD4, and 0.4% of memory CD8 clonotypes were shared across a few donors. Compared with non-shared clonotypes, the clonotypes found in all four sorted-subset donors had higher generation probabilities.

The chain employs TRBV25-1 and TRBJ2-4, with the D gene uncertain. The source is a woman in her 30s in good health. The material sequenced was naive CD4+ T cells sorted from blood. The cell subset or site label of this sample denotes: CD45RA+ positively selected. The sequence in DNA is TGTGCCAGCAGTGAATCCTTAGCCAAAAACATTCAGTACTTC. Translation gives CASSESLAKNIQYF.